This is a list of T cell receptor beta chains from one sample in a study of Tregs in tolerant kidney transplant recipients. TCRdb's copy holds only in-frame clones and misses some; the assay was immunoSEQ multiplex PCR. Of about 240,000 clones listed, about 80% are singletons. The sequenced sample consisted of CD4+ T cells from blood. The source is a human donor in good health. Each CDR3 is given with its conserved first and last residue. Each record gives: D gene, V gene, clone size, J gene, CDR3 DNA, CDR3 protein. D genes are given only for firm matches. Some rows have no size entry. The others give once, few or many, or a class for an expanded clone.

TRBD2	TRBV5-1	NA	TRBJ2-7	TGCGCCAGCAGCCACGGGACTAGCGGGAGTCACGAGCAGTACTTC	CASSHGTSGSHEQYF
NA	TRBV6-6	NA	TRBJ2-7	TGTGCCAGCAGGTCAGGGATGTGGGGTTACGAGCAGTACTTC	CASRSGMWGYEQYF
NA	TRBV5-6	NA	TRBJ2-7	TGTGCCAGCATCGTCGGACCGTCCTCTGGGGAGCAGTACTTC	CASIVGPSSGEQYF
NA	TRBV29-1	once	TRBJ1-1	TGCAGCGCCGGTCCCGTAAACACTGAAGCTTTCTTT	CSAGPVNTEAFF
NA	TRBV7-2	NA	TRBJ2-5	TGTGCCAGCAGCAGACAGGGAGGTGAGACCCAGTACTTC	CASSRQGGETQYF
TRBD1	TRBV2	NA	TRBJ2-7	TGTGCCAGCTCGACAGGGAGAGTCTCCTACGAGCAGTACTTC	CASSTGRVSYEQYF
TRBD1	TRBV10-3	once	TRBJ2-3	TGTGCCATCAGTGAGAGGGGGAAGAGAGACAGGGGATTAGATACGCAGTATTTT	CAISERGKRDRGLDTQYF
TRBD1	TRBV6-5	NA	TRBJ2-7	TGTGCCAGCAGTCCCCGGGACAGGGACTACGAGCAGTACTTC	CASSPRDRDYEQYF
NA	TRBV18	NA	TRBJ2-1	TGTGCCAGCTCACCCCTCCGCTCCTACAATGAGCAGTTCTTC	CASSPLRSYNEQFF
TRBD1	TRBV11-2	NA	TRBJ2-5	TGTGCCAGCAGCCCAAGCACAGGGGGGGAGACCCAGTACTTC	CASSPSTGGETQYF
NA	TRBV19	NA	TRBJ1-5	TGTGCCAGTAGTTTAGGGTCGGGCAATCAGCCCCAGCATTTT	CASSLGSGNQPQHF
NA	TRBV18	NA	TRBJ1-1	TGTGCCAGCTCACCACCTCAGCTGAACACTGAAGCTTTCTTT	CASSPPQLNTEAFF
NA	TRBV7-6	NA	TRBJ2-1	TGTGCCAGCAGCTTAGGAGGGGCCAGCTCCTACAATGAGCAGTTCTTC	CASSLGGASSYNEQFF
NA	TRBV5-1	NA	TRBJ2-7	TGCGCCAGCAGCTTGGACTTGACGCCCTCCTACGAGCAGTACTTC	CASSLDLTPSYEQYF
NA	TRBV7-2	NA	TRBJ2-3	TGTGCCAGCAGCTTGGTTGATACGCAGTATTTT	CASSLVDTQYF
NA	TRBV5-6	once	TRBJ2-5	TGTGCCAGCAGCTCGACGGGATTCCAAGAGACCCAGTACTTC	CASSSTGFQETQYF
NA	TRBV4-2	NA	TRBJ2-7	TGTGCCAGCAGCCAGCCATCCGGGGCCCTCTACGAGCAGTACTTC	CASSQPSGALYEQYF